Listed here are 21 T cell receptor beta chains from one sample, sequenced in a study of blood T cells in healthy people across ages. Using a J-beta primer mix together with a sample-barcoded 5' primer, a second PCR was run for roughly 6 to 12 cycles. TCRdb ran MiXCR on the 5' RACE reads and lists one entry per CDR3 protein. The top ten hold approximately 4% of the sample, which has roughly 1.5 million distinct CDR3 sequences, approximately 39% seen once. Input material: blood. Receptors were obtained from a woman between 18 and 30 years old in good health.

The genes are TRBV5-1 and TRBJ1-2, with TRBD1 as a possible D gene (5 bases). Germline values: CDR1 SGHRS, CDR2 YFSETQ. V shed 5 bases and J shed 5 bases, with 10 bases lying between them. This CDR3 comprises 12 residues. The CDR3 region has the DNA TGCGCCAGCAGAAACGGGGGGTATGGCTACACCTTC. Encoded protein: CASRNGGYGYTF.

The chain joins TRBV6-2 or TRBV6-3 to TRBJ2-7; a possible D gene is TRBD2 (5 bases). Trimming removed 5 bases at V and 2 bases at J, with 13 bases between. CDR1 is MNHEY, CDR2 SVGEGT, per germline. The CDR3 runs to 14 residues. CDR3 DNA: TGTGCCAGCAGTGACACGGGAAGTCCCTACGAGCAGTACTTC. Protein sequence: CASSDTGSPYEQYF.

In nucleotides, the CDR3 is TGTGCCAGCAGGACGGGACAGGGGCTTTACTCTGGGGCCAACGTCCTGACTTTC. It specifies CASRTGQGLYSGANVLTF. J is TRBJ2-6 and V is TRBV6-2 or TRBV6-3; 10 positions agree with TRBD1. The CDR3 has 18 residues. Germline-derived CDR1 and CDR2 are MNHEY and SVGEGT. Germline trimming cut 6 bases from V and 0 bases from J; bases unmatched to any gene: 8.

CDR3 in amino acids: CASSQDWRGTREEAFF. The CDR3 DNA reads TGCGCCAGCAGCCAAGATTGGCGGGGGACCCGAGAGGAAGCTTTCTTT. J is TRBJ1-1 and V is TRBV4-3; tentative D call: TRBD1 (5 bases). V lost 0 bases and J 8 bases, leaving 19 bases between the germline ends. The CDR3 spans 16 residues. Looked up from germline, CDR1 is LGHNA and CDR2 is YSLEER.

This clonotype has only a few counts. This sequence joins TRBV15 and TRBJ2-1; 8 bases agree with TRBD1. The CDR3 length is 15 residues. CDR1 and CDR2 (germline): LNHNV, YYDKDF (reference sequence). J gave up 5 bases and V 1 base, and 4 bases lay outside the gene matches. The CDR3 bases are TGTGCCACCAGCAGAGCCGGGACAGGCCACAATGAGCAGTTCTTC. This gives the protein CATSRAGTGHNEQFF.

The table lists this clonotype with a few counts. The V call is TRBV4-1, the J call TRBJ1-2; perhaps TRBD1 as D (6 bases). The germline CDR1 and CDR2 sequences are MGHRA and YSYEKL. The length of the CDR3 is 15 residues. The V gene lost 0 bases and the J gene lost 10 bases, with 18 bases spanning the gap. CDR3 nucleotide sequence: TGCGCCAGCAGCCAAGAATGTGTGCAGGGGCAAACCTACACCTTC. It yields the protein CASSQECVQGQTYTF.

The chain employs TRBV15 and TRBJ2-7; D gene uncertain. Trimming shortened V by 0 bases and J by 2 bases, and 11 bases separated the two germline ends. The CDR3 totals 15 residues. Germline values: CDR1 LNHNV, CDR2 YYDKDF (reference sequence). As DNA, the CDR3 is TGTGCCACCAGCAGAGATCTCGGCAGCCCCTACGAGCAGTACTTC. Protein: CATSRDLGSPYEQYF.

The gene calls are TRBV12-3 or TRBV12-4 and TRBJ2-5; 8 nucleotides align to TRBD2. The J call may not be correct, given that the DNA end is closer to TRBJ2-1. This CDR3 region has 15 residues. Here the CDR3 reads CASSVGGADQETQFF. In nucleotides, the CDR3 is TGTGCCAGCAGTGTCGGGGGGGCGGACCAAGAGACCCAGTTCTTC.

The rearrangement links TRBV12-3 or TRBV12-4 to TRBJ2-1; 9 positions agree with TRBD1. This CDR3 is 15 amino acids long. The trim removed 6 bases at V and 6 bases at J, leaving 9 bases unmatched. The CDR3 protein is CASSRPGQGGNEQFF. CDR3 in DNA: TGTGCCAGCAGCCGACCGGGACAGGGTGGCAATGAGCAGTTCTTC.

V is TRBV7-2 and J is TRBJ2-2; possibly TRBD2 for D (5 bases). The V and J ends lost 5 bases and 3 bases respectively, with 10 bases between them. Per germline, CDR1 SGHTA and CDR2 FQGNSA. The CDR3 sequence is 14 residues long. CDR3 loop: CASSQRGYTGELFF. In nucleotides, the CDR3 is TGTGCCAGCAGCCAACGCGGGTACACCGGGGAGCTGTTTTTT.

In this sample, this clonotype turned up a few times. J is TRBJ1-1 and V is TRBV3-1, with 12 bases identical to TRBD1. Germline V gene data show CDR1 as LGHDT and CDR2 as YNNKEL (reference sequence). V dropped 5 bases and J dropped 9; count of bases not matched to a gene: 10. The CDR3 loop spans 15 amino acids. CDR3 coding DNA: TGTGCCAGCAGCTTAACCGGGACAGGGGGCGGGAAAGCTTTCTTT. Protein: CASSLTGTGGGKAFF.

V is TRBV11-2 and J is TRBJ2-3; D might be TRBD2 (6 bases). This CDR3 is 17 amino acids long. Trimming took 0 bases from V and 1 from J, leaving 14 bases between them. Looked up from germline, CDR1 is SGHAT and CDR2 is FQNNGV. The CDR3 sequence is CASSLDLRSGRTDTQYF. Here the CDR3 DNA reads TGTGCCAGCAGCTTAGATCTGAGGAGCGGGCGCACAGATACGCAGTATTTT.

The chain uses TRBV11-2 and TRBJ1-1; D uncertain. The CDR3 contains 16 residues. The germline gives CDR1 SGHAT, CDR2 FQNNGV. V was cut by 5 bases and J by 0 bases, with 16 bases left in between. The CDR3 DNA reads TGTGCCAGCAGCCTCCCTGCAAGCTACATGAACACTGAAGCTTTCTTT. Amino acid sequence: CASSLPASYMNTEAFF.

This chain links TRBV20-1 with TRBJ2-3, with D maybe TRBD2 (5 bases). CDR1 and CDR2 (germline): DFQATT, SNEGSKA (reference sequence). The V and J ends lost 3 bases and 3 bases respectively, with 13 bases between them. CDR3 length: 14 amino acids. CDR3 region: CSASMGSRTDTQYF. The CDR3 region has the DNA TGCAGTGCTAGTATGGGGAGTAGGACAGATACGCAGTATTTT.

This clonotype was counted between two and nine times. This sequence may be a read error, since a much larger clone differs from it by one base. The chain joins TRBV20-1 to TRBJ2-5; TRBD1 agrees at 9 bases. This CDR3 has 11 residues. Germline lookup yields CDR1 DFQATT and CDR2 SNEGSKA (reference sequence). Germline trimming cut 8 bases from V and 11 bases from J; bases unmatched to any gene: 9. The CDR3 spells CSPGTGKEQYF. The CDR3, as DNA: TGCAGTCCCGGGACAGGGAAAGAGCAGTACTTC.

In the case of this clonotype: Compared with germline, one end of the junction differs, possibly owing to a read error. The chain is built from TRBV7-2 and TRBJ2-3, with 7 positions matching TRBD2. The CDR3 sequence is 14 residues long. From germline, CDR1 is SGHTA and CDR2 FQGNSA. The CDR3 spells CASSQGLGTDAQYF. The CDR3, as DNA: TGTGCCAGCAGCCAAGGACTAGGCACAGATGCGCAGTATTTT.

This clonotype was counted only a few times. The CDR3 protein is CASSDRQGNQPQHF. CDR3 in DNA: TGTGCCAGCAGCGACAGGCAGGGAAATCAGCCCCAGCATTTT. The rearrangement joins TRBV4-2 to TRBJ1-5, with D tentatively TRBD1 (6 bases). The CDR3 length is 14 residues. CDR1 LGHNA and CDR2 YNFKEQ come from the germline V gene. Trimming left V 5 bases short and J 4 bases short, with 12 bases between.

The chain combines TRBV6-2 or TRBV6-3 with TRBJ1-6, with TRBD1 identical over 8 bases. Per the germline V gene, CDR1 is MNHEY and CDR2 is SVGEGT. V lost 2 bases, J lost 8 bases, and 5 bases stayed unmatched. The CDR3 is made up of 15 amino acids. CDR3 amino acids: CASSYRQGRHSPLHF. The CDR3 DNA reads TGTGCCAGCAGTTACCGACAGGGGCGGCATTCACCCCTCCACTTT.

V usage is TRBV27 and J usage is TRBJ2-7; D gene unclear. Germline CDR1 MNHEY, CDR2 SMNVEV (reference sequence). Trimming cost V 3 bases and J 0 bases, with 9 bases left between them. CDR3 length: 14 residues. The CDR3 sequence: CASSFRRPSYEQYF. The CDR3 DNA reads TGTGCCAGCAGTTTCAGGCGACCCTCCTACGAGCAGTACTTC.

CDR3 sequence reads: CASSLSVSNEQFF. The CDR3, as DNA: TGTGCCAGCAGCTTATCTGTTAGTAATGAGCAGTTCTTC. The genes are TRBV11-2 and TRBJ2-1; no firm D call. V dropped 2 bases and J dropped 7 bases, with 9 bases sitting between them. Germline assignment: CDR1 SGHAT and CDR2 FQNNGV. The CDR3 spans 13 residues.

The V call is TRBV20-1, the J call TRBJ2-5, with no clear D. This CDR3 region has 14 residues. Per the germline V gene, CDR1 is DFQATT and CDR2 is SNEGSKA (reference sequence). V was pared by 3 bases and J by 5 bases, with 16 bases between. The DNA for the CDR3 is TGCAGTGCTAGGATGGGAACAGCCCCTGAGACCCAGTACTTC. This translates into CSARMGTAPETQYF.